This TCR beta chain was retrieved from a study of blood T cell repertoires in COVID-19. The wider study: The study drew acute and convalescent COVID-19 samples from the United States, Italy and Spain. PBMCs, B-cell-depleted T cells, or T cells were the source of the cDNA or gDNA that made up the material.

This CDR3 spans 16 amino acids. Trimming at V came to 3 bases and at J to 1 base, leaving 6 bases not matched to a gene. Germline V gene lookup returns CDR1 LGHNA and CDR2 YSLEER. Per the original methods: Estimation of nucleated cell counts was performed using reference gene primer amplification. Clones were sequenced by immunoSEQ multiplex PCR, and TCRdb holds only the in-frame ones, with some missing. The DNA was the basis for D and trimming; V, J and clone size are from that table. The table records 100,000 or so clones, around four fifths of them present only once. This TCR was recovered from a woman between 70 and 85 years old with acute or convalescent COVID-19. Material for sequencing was peripheral blood. V gene TRBV4-3 combines with J gene TRBJ2-5, with 9 bases identical to TRBD2. The CDR3 region is CASSQGRGGIQETQYF. The CDR3 bases are TGCGCCAGCAGCCAGGGGCGGGGGGGGATCCAAGAGACCCAGTACTTC.